This T cell receptor (beta chain) was captured by sequencing in a study of shared clonotypes between healthy human individuals. Study observations and caveats: Relative to their counterparts shared across all four donors, non-shared clonotypes exhibited diminished generation probabilities. In a handful of donors, around 5% of naive CD4 clonotypes appeared in common.

V was clipped by 3 bases and J by 2 bases; unmatched bases: 7. CDR1 is SGHRS and CDR2 is YFSETQ in the germline V gene. This CDR3 spans 15 amino acids. Of note for this clone: What it binds is not known.

The authors ran the assay at deep level. Across several immunoSEQ plates, the genomic DNA of each subset was split evenly. Profiled with immunoSEQ multiplex PCR; TCRdb holds only in-frame clones, not every one. Of some 2,400,000 clones in the sample, around 95% were seen once. The sample was naive CD4+ T cells sorted from blood. The subset: CD45RA+ positively selected. The receptor's source is a man between 18 and 35 years old in good health. The chain links TRBV5-1 to TRBJ1-2; 7 bases align to TRBD1. CDR3 amino acids: CASSSRQGANYGYTF. The CDR3 DNA is TGCGCCAGCAGCTCGAGACAGGGAGCGAACTATGGCTACACCTTC.